These 11 T cell receptor beta chains share one sample of origin, sequenced in a study of blood T cell repertoires in COVID-19 (dated by TCRdb to the early 2020s). The library was obtained by the immunoSEQ multiplex PCR assay. TCRdb mirrors the immuneACCESS table, restricted to in-frame sequences. Some clones are absent from its copies; in checked studies, under half trace to an unresolved V gene, and the reason for the others is unknown. Here the sample has approximately 470,000 clones; approximately 86% occur a single time. About 0.7% of the sample lies in the top ten. The sample taken for sequencing was PBMCs or T cells enriched from blood (not recorded which). These receptors originate from a woman aged 18 to 35 who had recovered from COVID-19.

This sequence joins TRBV7-9 and TRBJ2-5, with a tentative D call TRBD2 (6 bases). Germline values: CDR1 SEHNR, CDR2 FQNEAQ (reference sequence). The CDR3 is 15 amino acids. The V end was cut by 3 bases, the J end by 2 bases, with 13 bases between. CDR3 nucleotides: TGTGCCAGCAGCTTCCACGGGACTCCTCAAGAGACCCAGTACTTC. It yields the protein CASSFHGTPQETQYF.

The chain carries TRBV30 and TRBJ1-4; no definite D call. V lost 4 bases and J lost 4, with 13 bases in between. The CDR3 totals 14 residues. Per the germline V gene, CDR1 is GTSNPN and CDR2 is SVGIG (reference sequence). The CDR3 reads CAWNGGRFNEKLFF. In DNA form, the CDR3 reads TGTGCCTGGAACGGAGGTCGTTTTAATGAAAAACTGTTTTTT.

The gene calls are TRBV4-2 and TRBJ2-1; D is uncertain. Trimming shortened V by 0 bases and J by 11 bases, and 5 bases separated the two germline ends. This CDR3 is 11 amino acids long. CDR1 and CDR2 (germline): LGHNA, YNFKEQ. CDR3 loop: CASSQELKQFF. For the CDR3, the DNA is TGTGCCAGCAGCCAAGAACTCAAGCAGTTCTTC.

This chain links TRBV2 with TRBJ2-2; TRBD1 might be the D (6 bases). From germline, CDR1 is SNHLY and CDR2 FYNNEI. The CDR3 sequence is 20 residues long. V lost 6 bases and J 9 bases, leaving 35 bases between the germline ends. In DNA, the CDR3 is TGTGCCAGCAGGTCCCACTTGAATCTCCCCGGACAGAATGTTATCCGGGAGCTGTTTTTT. Translating it yields CASRSHLNLPGQNVIRELFF.

The chain recombines TRBV7-8 with TRBJ2-7, with TRBD1 as a possible D gene (5 bases). Looked up from germline, CDR1 is SGHVS and CDR2 is FQNEAQ. Trimming shortened V by 5 bases and J by 1 base, and 9 bases separated the two germline ends. The CDR3 has 13 residues. CDR3 loop: CASSVQASYEQYF. CDR3 nucleotide sequence: TGTGCCAGCAGCGTACAGGCTTCCTACGAGCAGTACTTC.

The chain recombines TRBV28 with TRBJ2-4; tentatively, D is TRBD1 (6 bases). In germline, CDR1 is MDHEN, CDR2 SYDVKM. The CDR3 loop spans 13 amino acids. The V and J ends lost 5 bases and 7 bases respectively, with 12 bases between them. The CDR3 sequence: CASSPGAYNIQYF. The DNA of the CDR3 is TGTGCCAGCAGTCCAGGGGCCTACAACATTCAGTACTTC.

This chain connects TRBV5-1 to TRBJ2-3; 9 positions agree with TRBD2. This CDR3 contains 16 residues. The V and J ends lost 0 bases and 2 bases, in that order; junction bases with no gene match: 4. Looked up from germline, CDR1 is SGHRS and CDR2 is YFSETQ. The CDR3 region has the DNA TGCGCCAGCAGCTTGGCCAGCGGGGGGTTCACAGATACGCAGTATTTT. This sequence encodes CASSLASGGFTDTQYF.

J is TRBJ1-5 and V is TRBV6-1; TRBD1 matches at 7 bases. CDR1 MNHNS and CDR2 SASEGT come from the germline V gene. J lost 11 bases, V lost 2 bases, and 3 bases had no gene match. This CDR3 comprises 12 residues. CDR3 amino acids: CASSELDRAQHF. The CDR3 DNA reads as TGTGCCAGCAGTGAATTAGACAGGGCCCAGCATTTT.

The genes are TRBV27 and TRBJ2-7, with 10 bases aligning to TRBD1. V lost 5 bases to trimming and J lost 5 bases; unmatched junction nucleotides: 6. This CDR3 is 14 amino acids long. Germline-derived CDR1 and CDR2 are MNHEY and SMNVEV (reference sequence). The CDR3 protein is CASSPGTGDDEQYF. The CDR3 DNA reads as TGTGCCAGCAGTCCCGGGACAGGGGACGACGAGCAGTACTTC.

This clone was seen more than once but under ten times. V and J are TRBV21-1 and TRBJ1-5; the tabulated D call, TRBD1, remains unverified against the DNA. TRBV21-1 is classified as a pseudogene. This CDR3 region has 17 residues. The DNA of the CDR3 is TGTGCCAGCAGCCGTAGACAGGGCCACGATAGCAATCAGCCCCAGCATTTT. Translated, it gives CASSRRQGHDSNQPQHF.

CDR3 protein: CASSLTGAFQETQYF. Written as DNA, the CDR3 is TGTGCCAGCAGCCTAACAGGGGCCTTCCAAGAGACCCAGTACTTC. The chain links TRBV11-3 to TRBJ2-5; TRBD1 matches 7 bases. The J segment lost 1 base and the V segment lost 5 bases, leaving 7 bases of the junction unmatched. Germline V gene data show CDR1 as SGHNT and CDR2 as YENEEA. This CDR3 spans 15 amino acids.